This T cell receptor (beta chain) came from a study of T-cell reconstitution after alpha-beta-depleted transplantation in children listed by TCRdb under 2016. Describing the broader study: Using TCR repertoire profiling, the study quantitatively followed how T-cell immune reconstitution unfolded in children after TCRalphabeta/CD19-depleted allogeneic hematopoietic cell transplantation.

The CDR3 starts with the cysteine, ends with the phenylalanine, and has 12 residues. Just CDR3 DNA is preserved here, 36 bases in frame from base 1. Reading the germline V gene (reference sequence) gives CDR1 DFQATT and CDR2 SNEGSKA. V drops 0 bases and J drops 9 bases, leaving 6 bases in between. Library construction relied on PCR. Sequencing took place on an Illumina HiSeq 2500. TCR libraries were prepared with molecular barcoding, using unique molecular identifiers to normalize TCRbeta repertoire quantification. In-frame beta chains were kept once TCRdb had trimmed the public reads at Q25 with fastp and called clones with MiXCR. All rows with the same CDR3 protein become a single entry with the most common DNA and genes. This sample comprises roughly 100,000 distinct CDR3 sequences, 7.5% to 9.5% of them detected only once. The ten largest clones capture approximately 7% of the sample. The sample holds many counts of this clonotype. There is no known antigen for this receptor. Base qualities are not provided; no much larger clone lies one nucleotide away.

Specimen: PBMCs from the stem cell graft donor, collected from the stem cell graft. The chain joins TRBV20-1 to TRBJ1-6; no confident D gene assignment can be made. The clonotype comes from a human donor who donated a stem cell graft to a child with congenital amegakaryocytic thrombocytopenia. For the CDR3, the sequence is CSARDWGSPLHF. The sequenced DNA: TGCAGTGCTAGAGATTGGGGTTCACCCCTCCACTTT.